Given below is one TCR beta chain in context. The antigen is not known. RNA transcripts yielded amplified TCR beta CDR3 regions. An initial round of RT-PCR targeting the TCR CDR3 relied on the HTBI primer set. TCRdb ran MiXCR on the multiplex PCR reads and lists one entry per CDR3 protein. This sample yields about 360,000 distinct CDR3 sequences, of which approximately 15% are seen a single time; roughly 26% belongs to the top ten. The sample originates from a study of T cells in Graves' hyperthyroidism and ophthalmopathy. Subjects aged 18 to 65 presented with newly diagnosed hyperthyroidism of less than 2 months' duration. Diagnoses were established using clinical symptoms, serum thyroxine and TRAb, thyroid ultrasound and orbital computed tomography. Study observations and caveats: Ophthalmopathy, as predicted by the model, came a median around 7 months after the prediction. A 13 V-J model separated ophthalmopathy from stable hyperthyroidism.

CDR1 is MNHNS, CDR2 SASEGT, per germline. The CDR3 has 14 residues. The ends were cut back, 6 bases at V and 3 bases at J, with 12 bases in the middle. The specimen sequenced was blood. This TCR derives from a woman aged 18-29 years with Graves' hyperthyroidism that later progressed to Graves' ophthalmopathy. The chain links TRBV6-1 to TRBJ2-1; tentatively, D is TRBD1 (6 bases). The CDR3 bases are TGTGCCAGCAGATTAAGGACAGACTACAATGAGCAGTTCTTC. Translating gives CASRLRTDYNEQFF.